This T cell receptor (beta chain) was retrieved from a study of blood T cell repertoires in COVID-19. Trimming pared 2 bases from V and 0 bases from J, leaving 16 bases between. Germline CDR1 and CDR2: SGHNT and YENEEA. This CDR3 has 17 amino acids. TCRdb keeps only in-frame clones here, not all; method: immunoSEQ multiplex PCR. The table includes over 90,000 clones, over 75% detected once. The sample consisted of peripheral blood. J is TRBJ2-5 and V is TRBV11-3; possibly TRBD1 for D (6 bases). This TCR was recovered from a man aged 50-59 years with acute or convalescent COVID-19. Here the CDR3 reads CASSLRIGTRDQETQYF. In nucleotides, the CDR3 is TGTGCCAGCAGCTTACGCATCGGGACAAGAGACCAAGAGACCCAGTACTTC.